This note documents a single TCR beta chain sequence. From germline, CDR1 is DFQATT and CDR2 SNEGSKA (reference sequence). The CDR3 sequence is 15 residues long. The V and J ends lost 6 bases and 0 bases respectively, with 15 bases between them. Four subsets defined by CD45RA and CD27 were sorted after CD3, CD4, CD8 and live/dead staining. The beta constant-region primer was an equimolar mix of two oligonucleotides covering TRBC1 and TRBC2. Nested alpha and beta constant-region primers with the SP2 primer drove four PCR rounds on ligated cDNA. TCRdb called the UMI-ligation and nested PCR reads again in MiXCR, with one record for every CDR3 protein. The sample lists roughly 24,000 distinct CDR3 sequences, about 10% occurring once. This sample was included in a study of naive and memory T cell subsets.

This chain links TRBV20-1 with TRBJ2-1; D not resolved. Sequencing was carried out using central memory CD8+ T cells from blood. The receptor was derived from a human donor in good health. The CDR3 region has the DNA TGCAGTGCCCCGACCAGAGAACTCTCCTACAATGAGCAGTTCTTC. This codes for CSAPTRELSYNEQFF.